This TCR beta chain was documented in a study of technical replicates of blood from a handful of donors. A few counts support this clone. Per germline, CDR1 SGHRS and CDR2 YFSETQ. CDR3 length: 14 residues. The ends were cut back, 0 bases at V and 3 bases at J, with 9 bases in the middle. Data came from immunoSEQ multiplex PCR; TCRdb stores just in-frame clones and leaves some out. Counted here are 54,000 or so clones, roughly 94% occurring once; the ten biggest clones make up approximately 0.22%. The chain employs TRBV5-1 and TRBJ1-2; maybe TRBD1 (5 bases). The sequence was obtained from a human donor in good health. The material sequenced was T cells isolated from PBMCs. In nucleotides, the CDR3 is TGCGCCAGCAGCTTGGTGGCAGGGTACTATGGCTACACCTTC. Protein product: CASSLVAGYYGYTF. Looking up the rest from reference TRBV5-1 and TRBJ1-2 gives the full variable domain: KAGVTQTPRYLIKTRGQQVTLSCSPISGHRSVSWYQQTPGQGLQFLFEYFSETQRNKGNFPGRFSGRQFSNSRSEMNVSTLELGDSALYLCASSLVAGYYGYTFGSGTRLTVV.